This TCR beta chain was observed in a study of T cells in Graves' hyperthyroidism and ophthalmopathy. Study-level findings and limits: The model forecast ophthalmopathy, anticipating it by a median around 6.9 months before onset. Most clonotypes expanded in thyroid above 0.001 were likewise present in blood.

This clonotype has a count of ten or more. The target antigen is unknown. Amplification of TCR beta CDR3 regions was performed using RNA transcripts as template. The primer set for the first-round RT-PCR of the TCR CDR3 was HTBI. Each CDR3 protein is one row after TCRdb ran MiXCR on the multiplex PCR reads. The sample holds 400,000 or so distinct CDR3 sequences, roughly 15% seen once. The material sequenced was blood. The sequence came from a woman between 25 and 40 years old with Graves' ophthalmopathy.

CDR3: CASSSEGNSYEQYF. Written as DNA, the CDR3 is TGTGCCAGCAGCTCTGAGGGGAACTCCTACGAGCAGTACTTC. J is TRBJ2-7 and V is TRBV11-1, with D perhaps assigned TRBD1 or TRBD2 (5 bases each). Trimming stripped 4 bases from V and 0 bases from J, with 10 bases between. Germline assignment: CDR1 SGHAT and CDR2 FQDESV (reference sequence). There are 14 residues in the CDR3.